A single sample is the source of the 28 T cell receptor beta chains below, sequenced in a study of response to subunit inactivated influenza vaccine. Each CDR3 protein gets one entry after TCRdb re-called the RT-PCR reads with MiXCR. The table includes roughly 520,000 distinct CDR3 sequences, around 25% detected once. Sequencing was performed on CD4+ T cells sorted from PBMCs, taken around 5 days after vaccination. These receptors were taken from a man aged 50 to 60 who received an inactivated influenza vaccine.

Many counts were recorded for this clonotype. V gene TRBV12-3 or TRBV12-4 combines with J gene TRBJ1-5; no definite D call. The V end lost 6 bases, the J end lost 1 base, and 10 bases lay between the germline ends. The CDR3 is made up of 14 amino acids. The CDR3 DNA follows: TGTGCCAGCAGCCCGGGTCTGAGCAATCAGCCCCAGCATTTT. This sequence encodes CASSPGLSNQPQHF.

The genes are TRBV11-1 and TRBJ2-7; 10 positions agree with TRBD1. The CDR3 is 16 amino acids. Germline V gene lookup returns CDR1 SGHAT and CDR2 FQDESV (reference sequence). Losses at the gene ends were 3 bases for V and 7 bases for J; bases not matched to a gene: 12. The CDR3 loop is CASSLPGQGSSGEQYF. CDR3 in DNA: TGTGCCAGCAGCTTGCCGGGACAGGGGTCTTCGGGGGAGCAGTACTTC.

The rearrangement uses TRBV20-1 and TRBJ2-7, with 7 bases aligning to TRBD2. V was pared by 0 bases and J by 4 bases, with 6 bases of the junction left unmatched. The CDR3 loop spans 14 amino acids. Germline assignment: CDR1 DFQATT and CDR2 SNEGSKA (reference sequence). Here the CDR3 DNA reads TGCAGTGCTAGAGATCGGACGGGGGGTTACGAGCAGTACTTC. Translation gives CSARDRTGGYEQYF.

In this sample, this clonotype turned up a few times. This chain joins TRBV20-1 and TRBJ2-7; D possibly uses TRBD1 or TRBD2 (5 bases each). Trimming cost V 4 bases and J 3 bases, with 19 bases left between them. The germline V gene has CDR1 DFQATT and CDR2 SNEGSKA (reference sequence). The CDR3 loop spans 15 amino acids. The DNA for the CDR3 is TGCAGTGCTAAAGGAGACCCGAGGGGCTTCTACGAGCAGTACTTC. This codes for CSAKGDPRGFYEQYF.

This clonotype has only a few counts. The V gene is TRBV5-1, the J gene TRBJ2-3; D not certain. V lost 0 bases, J lost 6 bases, and 17 bases lay in between. This CDR3 has 16 amino acids. Germline V gene data show CDR1 as SGHRS and CDR2 as YFSETQ. DNA of the CDR3: TGCGCCAGCAGCTTGGATCAAGGACCCCTGGGGGATACGCAGTATTTT. Its translation: CASSLDQGPLGDTQYF. The whole variable domain, filled in from reference TRBV5-1 and TRBJ2-3, reads KAGVTQTPRYLIKTRGQQVTLSCSPISGHRSVSWYQQTPGQGLQFLFEYFSETQRNKGNFPGRFSGRQFSNSRSEMNVSTLELGDSALYLCASSLDQGPLGDTQYFGPGTRLTVL.

This clonotype was counted between two and nine times. The chain joins TRBV20-1 to TRBJ2-5; tentative D call: TRBD2 (6 bases). With 0 bases removed from V and 2 bases from J, the gap between germline ends came to 10 bases. Germline V lookup: CDR1 DFQATT, CDR2 SNEGSKA (reference sequence). The CDR3 contains 14 residues. The CDR3 region has the DNA TGCAGTGCTAGAGATGCGGGGTTGCAAGAGACCCAGTACTTC. Translation gives CSARDAGLQETQYF.

V is TRBV7-9 and J is TRBJ1-1; D remains ambiguous. Trimming cost V 4 bases and J 0 bases, with 9 bases left between them. Germline V CDR1 and CDR2: SEHNR, FQNEAQ (reference sequence). This CDR3 has 14 amino acids. The CDR3 spells CASSSTTVNTEAFF. CDR3 DNA sequence: TGTGCCAGCAGCTCAACGACGGTGAACACTGAAGCTTTCTTT. Full variable domain (rest looked up from reference TRBV7-9 and TRBJ1-1): DTGVSQNPRHKITKRGQNVTFRCDPISEHNRLYWYRQTLGQGPEFLTYFQNEAQLEKSRLLSDRFSAERPKGSFSTLEIQRTEQGDSAMYLCASSSTTVNTEAFFGQGTRLTVV.

This clonotype was found a few times. The CDR3 nucleotides read TGTGCCAGCAACATAGCGGGAGAGGCCTACGAGCAGTACTTC. Translated: CASNIAGEAYEQYF. V gene TRBV7-2 combines with J gene TRBJ2-7, with 9 bases that match TRBD2. The V and J ends lost 7 bases and 2 bases, in that order; junction bases with no gene match: 6. The germline CDR1 and CDR2 sequences are SGHTA and FQGNSA. The CDR3 covers 14 residues.

CDR3 residues: CASSQMISYEQYF. CDR3 nucleotides: TGTGCCAGCAGCCAGATGATCTCCTACGAGCAGTACTTC. The chain uses TRBV14 and TRBJ2-7, with D hard to call. V lost 3 bases and J 0 bases, leaving 6 bases between the germline ends. The germline V gene has CDR1 SGHDN and CDR2 FVKESK. CDR3 length: 13 amino acids.

The V and J genes are TRBV27 and TRBJ1-2; 8 bases map to TRBD1. Trimming removed 6 bases from V and 7 bases from J; junction bases left unmatched: 10. The CDR3 consists of 14 residues. Germline V gene sequence: CDR1 MNHEY, CDR2 SMNVEV (reference sequence). CDR3 bases: TGTGCCAGCAGGGGGGGTTCAGGGGGCCTTGGCTACACCTTC. Encoded protein: CASRGGSGGLGYTF.

In its sample, this clonotype was seen a few times. This chain joins TRBV5-1 and TRBJ2-7; 8 bases are shared with TRBD1. The V gene's germline CDR1 is SGHRS and CDR2 YFSETQ. The CDR3 contains 14 residues. The trim removed 4 bases at V and 5 bases at J, leaving 8 bases unmatched. CDR3 protein: CASSADRGSDEQYF. In nucleotides, the CDR3 is TGCGCCAGCAGCGCAGACAGGGGTAGCGACGAGCAGTACTTC.

The chain recombines TRBV6-6 with TRBJ2-5, with 8 bases lining up with TRBD2. Germline loops: CDR1 MNHNY, CDR2 SVGAGI (reference sequence). V shed 6 bases and J 9 bases; nucleotides not matched to a gene: 9. The CDR3 consists of 13 residues. CDR3 protein: CASRVAGPGPQYF. DNA of the CDR3: TGTGCCAGCAGGGTAGCGGGGCCCGGGCCCCAGTACTTC.

This chain links TRBV11-2 with TRBJ2-3; 11 positions agree with TRBD2. The junction had 5 bases not matched to a gene; V was cut back by 5 bases and J by 7 bases. Germline V gene data show CDR1 as SGHAT and CDR2 as FQNNGV. This CDR3 has 14 residues. The CDR3: CASSPRTSGYTQYF. The CDR3 DNA is TGTGCCAGCAGCCCCAGGACTAGCGGGTATACGCAGTATTTT.

This chain links TRBV5-6 with TRBJ2-1; D remains unclear. The CDR3 is made up of 16 amino acids. Trimming took 4 bases from V and 0 from J, leaving 14 bases between them. Germline V lookup: CDR1 SGHDT, CDR2 YYEEEE. As DNA, the CDR3 is TGTGCCAGCAGCACCCCTTTATTCACCTCCTACAATGAGCAGTTCTTC. Its protein is CASSTPLFTSYNEQFF.

V is TRBV12-3 or TRBV12-4 and J is TRBJ1-2; D might be TRBD1 (6 bases). Between the trimmed V and J ends, which lost 3 bases and 2 bases, there was a span of 10 bases. CDR3 length: 14 amino acids. The CDR3 nucleotides are TGTGCCAGCAGTTTTGGTGACAGGAACTATGGCTACACCTTC. Protein sequence: CASSFGDRNYGYTF.

This clonotype was seen only a few times. The chain carries TRBV27 and TRBJ2-5; D unclear. Germline CDR1 is MNHEY and CDR2 is SMNVEV (reference sequence). Trimming took 6 bases from V and 5 from J, leaving 16 bases between them. The CDR3 runs to 14 residues. The CDR3 protein is CASSSIAARETQYF. CDR3 nucleotides: TGTGCCAGCAGCTCGATCGCGGCACGGGAGACCCAGTACTTC.

The chain is built from TRBV30 and TRBJ2-5; TRBD1 matches 7 bases. V lost 4 bases, J lost 5 bases, and 7 bases stayed unmatched. The CDR3 runs to 13 residues. In germline, CDR1 is GTSNPN, CDR2 SVGIG (reference sequence). The DNA of the CDR3 is TGTGCCTGGACCCGGACAGGACCCGAGACCCAGTACTTC. This codes for CAWTRTGPETQYF.

This clonotype was seen more than once but under ten times. The rearrangement joins TRBV7-9 to TRBJ2-7; 10 bases agree with TRBD2. The CDR3 length is 15 residues. Germline CDR1 SEHNR, CDR2 FQNEAQ (reference sequence). The V segment lost 5 bases and the J segment 7 bases; nucleotides outside the gene matches: 11. CDR3 amino acids: CASSAAGGPLREQYF. The CDR3 DNA follows: TGTGCCAGCAGCGCAGCGGGAGGGCCTTTGCGGGAGCAGTACTTC.

This chain joins TRBV25-1 and TRBJ2-7, with 8 bases fitting TRBD1. The trim removed 4 bases at V and 4 bases at J, leaving 12 bases unmatched. The CDR3 totals 16 residues. Per the germline V gene, CDR1 is MGHDK and CDR2 is SYGVNS. The CDR3 sequence is CASSASRHTGGYEQYF. The CDR3 coding sequence is TGTGCCAGCAGTGCCTCTAGGCACACAGGGGGTTACGAGCAGTACTTC.

This rearrangement joins TRBV6-5 to TRBJ2-1; D possibly uses TRBD1 or TRBD2 (5 bases each). V lost 5 bases, J lost 6 bases, and 20 bases lay in between. CDR1 is MNHEY and CDR2 is SVGAGI in the germline V gene. The CDR3 consists of 16 residues. The CDR3 DNA follows: TGTGCCAGCAGTAGACTCGCCGGGATGGGGCTCAATGAGCAGTTCTTC. Amino acid sequence: CASSRLAGMGLNEQFF.

The V call is TRBV3-1, the J call TRBJ2-7; weak D call: TRBD1 (6 bases). Germline loops: CDR1 LGHDT, CDR2 YNNKEL (reference sequence). The CDR3 runs 16 residues. V was pared by 0 bases and J by 2 bases, with 14 bases between. The CDR3 protein is CASSQDGATGTYEQYF. The CDR3 nucleotides read TGTGCCAGCAGCCAAGATGGGGCGACAGGAACCTACGAGCAGTACTTC.

A few counts support this clonotype. The chain carries TRBV20-1 and TRBJ1-4; D remains ambiguous. CDR1 and CDR2 from the germline V gene are DFQATT and SNEGSKA (reference sequence). The CDR3 length is 13 residues. Trimming took 4 bases from V and 5 from J, leaving 11 bases between them. CDR3 bases: TGCAGTGCTACACGCCGGTTCAATGAAAAACTGTTTTTT. Its translation: CSATRRFNEKLFF.

The V call is TRBV11-2, the J call TRBJ2-7; D is ambiguous. CDR1 and CDR2 (germline): SGHAT, FQNNGV. The V end lost 3 bases, the J end lost 3 bases, and 12 bases lay between the germline ends. The length of the CDR3 is 14 residues. The CDR3 DNA reads TGTGCCAGCAGCTTCCGGACGGCCGTCTACGAGCAGTACTTC. This sequence encodes CASSFRTAVYEQYF.

This clonotype was detected a few times. The chain has TRBV6-2 or TRBV6-3 and TRBJ2-1; D is unclear. This CDR3 region has 12 residues. V lost 8 bases to trimming and J lost 5 bases, with 10 bases between them. Per germline, CDR1 MNHEY and CDR2 SVGEGT. The CDR3 region has the DNA TGTGCCAGCCGTAGGGAAAACAATGAGCAGTTCTTC. Protein sequence: CASRRENNEQFF.

V gene TRBV20-1 combines with J gene TRBJ2-3, with 9 nucleotides matching TRBD2. The CDR3 is 13 residues long. CDR1 and CDR2 (germline): DFQATT, SNEGSKA (reference sequence). Trimming removed 5 bases from V and 3 bases from J; junction bases left unmatched: 3. The CDR3 DNA reads TGCAGTGCTGGCGGGGGGGCTACAGATACGCAGTATTTT. It yields the protein CSAGGGATDTQYF.

This clonotype was seen a few times. The J gene is TRBJ2-3, the V gene TRBV7-8; 10 nucleotides agree with TRBD2. After removal of 1 base from V and 4 bases from J, the junction contained 8 bases not matched to a gene. The CDR3 length is 17 residues. Germline-derived CDR1 and CDR2 are SGHVS and FQNEAQ. The CDR3, as DNA: TGTGCCAGCAGCTTAGATCGGGGGCTAGCGGGAGCAGATACGCAGTATTTT. Residues: CASSLDRGLAGADTQYF.

This chain uses TRBV6-5 with TRBJ2-5; 14 bases fit TRBD2. Germline assignment: CDR1 MNHEY and CDR2 SVGAGI. The trim removed 0 bases at V and 4 bases at J, leaving 1 base unmatched. The CDR3 spans 16 residues. CDR3 in DNA: TGTGCCAGCAGTTACTCCGGGACTAGCGGGAGAGAGACCCAGTACTTC. Its translation is CASSYSGTSGRETQYF.

A few counts support this clonotype. The rearrangement uses TRBV10-3 and TRBJ2-7, with D possibly being TRBD1 (6 bases). Germline CDR1 ENHRY, CDR2 SYGVKD. V lost 6 bases and J lost 6, with 21 bases in between. This CDR3 spans 15 amino acids. The CDR3 DNA follows: TGTGCCATCAGCCTAGAACAGGGTAGTGTGGGCGAGCAGTACTTC. Translated, it gives CAISLEQGSVGEQYF.